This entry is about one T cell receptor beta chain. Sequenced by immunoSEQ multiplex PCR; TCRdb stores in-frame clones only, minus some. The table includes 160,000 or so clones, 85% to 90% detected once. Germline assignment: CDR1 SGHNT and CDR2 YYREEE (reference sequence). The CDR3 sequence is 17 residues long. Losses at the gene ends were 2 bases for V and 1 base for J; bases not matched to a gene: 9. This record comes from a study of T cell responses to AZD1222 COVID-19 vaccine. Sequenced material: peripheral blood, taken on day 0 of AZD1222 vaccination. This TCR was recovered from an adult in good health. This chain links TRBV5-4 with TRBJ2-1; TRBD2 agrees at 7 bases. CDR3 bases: TGTGCCAGCAGCTTTGGCGGGAGAAGTGGGTCCTACAATGAGCAGTTCTTC. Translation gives CASSFGGRSGSYNEQFF.